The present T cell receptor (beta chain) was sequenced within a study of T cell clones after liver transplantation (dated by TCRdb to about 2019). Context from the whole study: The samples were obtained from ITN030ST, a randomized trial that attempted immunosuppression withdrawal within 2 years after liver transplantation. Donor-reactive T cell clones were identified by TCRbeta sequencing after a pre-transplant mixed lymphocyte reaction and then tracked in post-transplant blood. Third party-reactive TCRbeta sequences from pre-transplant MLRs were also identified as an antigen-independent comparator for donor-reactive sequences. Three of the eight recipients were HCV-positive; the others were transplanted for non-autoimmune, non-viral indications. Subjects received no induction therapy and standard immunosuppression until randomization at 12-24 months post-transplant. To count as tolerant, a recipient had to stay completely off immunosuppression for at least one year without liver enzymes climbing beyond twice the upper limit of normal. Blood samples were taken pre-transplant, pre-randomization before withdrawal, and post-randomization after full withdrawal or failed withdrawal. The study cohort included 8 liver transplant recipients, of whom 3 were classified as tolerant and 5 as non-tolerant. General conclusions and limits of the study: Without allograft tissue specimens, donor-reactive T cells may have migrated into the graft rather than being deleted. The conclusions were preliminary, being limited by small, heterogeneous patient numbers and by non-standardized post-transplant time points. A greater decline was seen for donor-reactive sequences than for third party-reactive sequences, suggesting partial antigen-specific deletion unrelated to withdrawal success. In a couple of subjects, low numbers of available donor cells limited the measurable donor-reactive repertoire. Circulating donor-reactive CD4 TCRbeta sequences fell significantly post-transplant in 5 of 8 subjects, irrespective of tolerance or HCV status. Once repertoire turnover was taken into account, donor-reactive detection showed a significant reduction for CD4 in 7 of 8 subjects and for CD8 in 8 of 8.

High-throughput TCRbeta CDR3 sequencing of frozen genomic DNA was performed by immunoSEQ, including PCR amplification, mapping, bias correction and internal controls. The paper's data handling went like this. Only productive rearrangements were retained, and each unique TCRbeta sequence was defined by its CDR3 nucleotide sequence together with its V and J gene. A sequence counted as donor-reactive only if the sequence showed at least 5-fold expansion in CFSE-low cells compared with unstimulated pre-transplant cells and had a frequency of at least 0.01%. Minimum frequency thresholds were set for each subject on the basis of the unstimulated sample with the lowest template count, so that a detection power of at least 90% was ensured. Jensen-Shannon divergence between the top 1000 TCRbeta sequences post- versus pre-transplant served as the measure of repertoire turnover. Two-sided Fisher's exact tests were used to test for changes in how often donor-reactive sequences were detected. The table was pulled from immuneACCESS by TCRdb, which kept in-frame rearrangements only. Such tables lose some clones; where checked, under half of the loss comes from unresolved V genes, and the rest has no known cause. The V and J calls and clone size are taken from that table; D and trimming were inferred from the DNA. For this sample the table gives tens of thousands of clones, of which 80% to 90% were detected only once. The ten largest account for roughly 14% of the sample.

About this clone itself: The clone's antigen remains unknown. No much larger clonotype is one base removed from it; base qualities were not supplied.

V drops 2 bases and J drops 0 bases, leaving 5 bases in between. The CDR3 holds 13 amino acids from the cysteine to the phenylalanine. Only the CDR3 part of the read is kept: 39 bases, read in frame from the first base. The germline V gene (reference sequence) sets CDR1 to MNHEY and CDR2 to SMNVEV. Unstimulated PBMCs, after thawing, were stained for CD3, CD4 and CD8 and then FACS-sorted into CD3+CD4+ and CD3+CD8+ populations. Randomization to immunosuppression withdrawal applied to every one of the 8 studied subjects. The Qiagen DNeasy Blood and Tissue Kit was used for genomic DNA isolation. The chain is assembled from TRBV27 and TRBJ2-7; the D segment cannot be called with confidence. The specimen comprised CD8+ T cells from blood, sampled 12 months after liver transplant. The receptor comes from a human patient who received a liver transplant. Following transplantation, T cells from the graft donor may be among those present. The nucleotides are TGTGCCAGCAGTTTAAGGGCCTCCTACGAGCAGTACTTC. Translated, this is CASSLRASYEQYF.